A selection of T cell receptor beta chains follows, all from one sample in a study of early T cells in non-severe SARS-CoV-2 infection. TCRdb processed the 5' RACE reads anew with MiXCR; each CDR3 protein has one entry. The top ten hold roughly 7% of the sample, which has about 98,000 distinct CDR3 sequences, roughly an eighth seen once. The material sequenced was whole blood. These receptors came from an adult who was a healthcare worker with PCR-confirmed SARS-CoV-2 infection or an uninfected control (not recorded which). Each CDR3 is given with its conserved first and last residue. A D gene is named only where the DNA matches it firmly. Part of the rows lack a size; the others show once, few, many or a class for expanded clones.

j_call d_call v_call clone_size cdr3_aa cdr3_nt
TRBJ2-1 - TRBV5-4 few CASSSGLEGGYEQFF TGTGCCAGCAGCTCAGGACTGGAAGGAGGGTATGAGCAGTTCTTC
TRBJ2-7 TRBD2 TRBV9 - CASGAGDPYEQYF TGTGCCAGCGGGGCGGGAGATCCCTACGAGCAGTACTTC
TRBJ1-5 - TRBV29-1 - CSTPGDQPQHF TGCAGCACTCCAGGGGATCAGCCCCAGCATTTT
TRBJ1-2 TRBD1 TRBV7-9 - CASNNGQGDGYTF TGTGCCAGCAATAACGGACAGGGGGATGGCTACACCTTC
TRBJ2-6 TRBD1 TRBV5-6 few CASSLVRDRGRGANVLTF TGTGCCAGCAGCTTGGTCCGGGACAGGGGGCGTGGGGCCAACGTCCTGACTTTC
TRBJ2-1 - TRBV3-1 - CASSQLYNEQFF TGTGCCAGCAGCCAACTTTACAATGAGCAGTTCTTC
TRBJ1-6 - TRBV7-2 few CASTTEVMGNSPLHF TGTGCCAGCACCACGGAAGTTATGGGTAATTCACCCCTCCACTTT
TRBJ2-1 - TRBV5-1 few CASSWGGNNEQFF TGCGCCAGCAGCTGGGGGGGCAACAATGAGCAGTTCTTC
TRBJ2-2 - TRBV28 - CASGPHPLQVPGELFF TGTGCCAGCGGCCCGCATCCCCTCCAAGTCCCCGGGGAGCTGTTTTTT
TRBJ2-2 TRBD2 TRBV4-1 - CASSQVVSGSGTGELFF TGCGCCAGCAGCCAAGTGGTTAGCGGGAGTGGCACCGGGGAGCTGTTTTTT
TRBJ2-7 - TRBV7-2 - CASSLSGTVSYEQYF TGTGCCAGCAGCTTATCCGGGACGGTGTCCTACGAGCAGTACTTC
TRBJ2-7 - TRBV21-1 few CARARGLAPSSYEQYF TGTGCCAGGGCCAGGGGCCTTGCCCCAAGCTCCTACGAGCAGTACTTC
TRBJ1-1 TRBD1 TRBV6-2/TRBV6-3 medium-sized CASNLQGSTEAFF TGTGCCAGCAATCTACAGGGGAGCACTGAAGCTTTCTTT
TRBJ1-3 - TRBV9 - CASSPHALDSGNTIYF TGTGCCAGCAGCCCACATGCCTTAGACTCTGGAAACACCATATATTTT
TRBJ2-3 - TRBV3-1 - CASSSSRGYFTDTQYF TGTGCCAGCAGCTCAAGCCGAGGGTACTTCACAGATACGCAGTATTTT
TRBJ2-4 TRBD1 TRBV3-1 few CASSQETGFAKNIQYF TGTGCCAGCAGCCAAGAGACAGGGTTTGCCAAAAACATTCAGTACTTC
TRBJ2-2 - TRBV9 few CASSPKGGGTGELFF TGTGCCAGCAGCCCCAAAGGGGGGGGCACCGGGGAGCTGTTTTTT
TRBJ1-2 - TRBV7-9 many CASSLVGALGAYGYTF TGTGCCAGCAGCTTAGTAGGGGCCCTCGGGGCCTATGGCTACACCTTC
TRBJ2-2 - TRBV12-3/TRBV12-4 - CASSFGAANTGELFF TGTGCCAGCAGTTTCGGCGCCGCGAACACCGGGGAGCTGTTTTTT
TRBJ2-1 - TRBV5-6 few CASSPQGGVYNEQFF TGTGCCAGCAGCCCCCAGGGGGGGGTCTACAATGAGCAGTTCTTC
TRBJ1-3 - TRBV9 few CASSVGAAKSSGNTIYF TGTGCCAGCAGCGTCGGGGCCGCCAAGAGCTCTGGAAACACCATATATTTT
TRBJ2-7 TRBD1 TRBV6-6 many CASSYSIIGQGAYEQYF TGTGCCAGCAGTTACTCGATTATCGGACAGGGGGCCTACGAGCAGTACTTC
TRBJ2-5 TRBD2 TRBV10-1 many CASDYQSLTSGRPGETQYF TGCGCCAGCGATTATCAATCATTGACTAGCGGGAGGCCGGGGGAGACCCAGTACTTC
TRBJ2-3 - TRBV12-3/TRBV12-4 few CASSQGLRRTDTQYF TGTGCCAGCAGTCAGGGGCTACGACGCACAGATACGCAGTATTTT
TRBJ1-4 - TRBV4-1 few CASSQTGKGGEKLFF TGCGCCAGCAGCCAGACCGGGAAAGGGGGAGAAAAACTGTTTTTT
TRBJ2-1 TRBD2 TRBV20-1 - CSAREPAGGKGNEQFF TGCAGTGCTAGAGAACCGGCGGGAGGGAAAGGCAATGAGCAGTTCTTC
TRBJ2-1 TRBD1 TRBV7-3 many CASSLAGGAYNEQFF TGTGCCAGCAGCCTAGCAGGGGGCGCCTACAATGAGCAGTTCTTC
TRBJ2-1 TRBD2 TRBV11-2 many CASSLDGTSGLSSYNEQFF TGTGCCAGCAGCTTAGATGGGACTAGCGGCCTGAGCTCCTACAATGAGCAGTTCTTC
TRBJ2-7 TRBD2 TRBV6-5 - CASSYSRGGDYEQYF TGTGCCAGCAGTTACTCCCGGGGAGGGGACTACGAGCAGTACTTC
TRBJ1-1 - TRBV7-9 medium-sized CASSLVTGSPMNTEAFF TGTGCCAGCAGCCTTGTGACAGGCTCCCCTATGAACACTGAAGCTTTCTTT
TRBJ1-5 - TRBV29-1 - CSVEDPPQPQHF TGCAGCGTTGAAGATCCCCCTCAGCCCCAGCATTTT
TRBJ2-3 - TRBV7-6 - CASSPPGRPKDTQYF TGTGCCAGCAGCCCTCCGGGACGCCCCAAGGATACGCAGTATTTT
TRBJ2-7 - TRBV12-3/TRBV12-4 medium-sized CASSSFPRGSYEQYF TGTGCCAGCAGTTCGTTCCCCAGGGGAAGCTACGAGCAGTACTTC
TRBJ2-1 TRBD2 TRBV13 - CASSLSGSGRENEQFF TGTGCCAGCAGCTTAAGCGGTAGCGGGAGAGAAAATGAGCAGTTCTTC
TRBJ2-1 TRBD1 TRBV29-1 few CSVWGGTGHHEQFF TGCAGCGTTTGGGGCGGGACAGGGCATCATGAGCAGTTCTTC
TRBJ2-7 - TRBV7-9 few CASSLITSEQYF TGTGCCAGCAGCTTGATCACTTCCGAGCAGTACTTC
TRBJ2-1 - TRBV2 few CASSLWTYNEQFF TGTGCCAGCAGTCTATGGACCTACAATGAGCAGTTCTTC